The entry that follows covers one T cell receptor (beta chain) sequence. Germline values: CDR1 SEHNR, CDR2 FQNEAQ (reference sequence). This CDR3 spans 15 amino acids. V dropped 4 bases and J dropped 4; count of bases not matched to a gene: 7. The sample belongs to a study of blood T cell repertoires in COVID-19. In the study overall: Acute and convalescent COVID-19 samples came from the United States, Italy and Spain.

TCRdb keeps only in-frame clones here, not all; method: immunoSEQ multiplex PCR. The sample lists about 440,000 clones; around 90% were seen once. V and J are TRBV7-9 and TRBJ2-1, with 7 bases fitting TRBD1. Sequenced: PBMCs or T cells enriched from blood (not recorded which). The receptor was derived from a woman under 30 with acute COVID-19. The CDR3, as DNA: TGTGCCAGCAGCTCTAAGGGACAGTCTTACAATGAGCAGTTCTTC. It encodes CASSSKGQSYNEQFF. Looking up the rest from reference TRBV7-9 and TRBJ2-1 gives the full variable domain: DTGVSQNPRHKITKRGQNVTFRCDPISEHNRLYWYRQTLGQGPEFLTYFQNEAQLEKSRLLSDRFSAERPKGSFSTLEIQRTEQGDSAMYLCASSSKGQSYNEQFFGPGTRLTVL.